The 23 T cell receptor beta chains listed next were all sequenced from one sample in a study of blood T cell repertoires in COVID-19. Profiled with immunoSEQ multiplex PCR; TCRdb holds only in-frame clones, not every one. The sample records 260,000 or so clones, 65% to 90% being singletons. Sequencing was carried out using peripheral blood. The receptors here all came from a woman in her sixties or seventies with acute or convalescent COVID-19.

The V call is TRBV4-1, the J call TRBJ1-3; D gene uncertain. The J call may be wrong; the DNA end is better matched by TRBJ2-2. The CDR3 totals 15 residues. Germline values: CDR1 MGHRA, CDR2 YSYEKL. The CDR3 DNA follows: TGCGCCAGCAGCCAAGATCTGTCAGACACCGGGGAGCTGTTTTTT. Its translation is CASSQDLSDTGELFF.

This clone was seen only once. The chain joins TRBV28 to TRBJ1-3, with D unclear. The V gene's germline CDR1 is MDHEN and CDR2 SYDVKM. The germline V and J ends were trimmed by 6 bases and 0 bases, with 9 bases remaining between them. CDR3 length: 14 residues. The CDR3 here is CASSPGNSGNTIYF. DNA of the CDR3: TGTGCCAGCAGCCCGGGGAACTCTGGAAACACCATATATTTT.

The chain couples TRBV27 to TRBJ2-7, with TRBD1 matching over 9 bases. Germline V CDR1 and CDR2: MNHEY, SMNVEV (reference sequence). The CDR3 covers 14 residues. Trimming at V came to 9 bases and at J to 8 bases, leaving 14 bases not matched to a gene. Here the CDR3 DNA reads TGTGCCAGTAATCCGGGACAGGGTCGGGGGAAGCAGTACTTC. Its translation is CASNPGQGRGKQYF.

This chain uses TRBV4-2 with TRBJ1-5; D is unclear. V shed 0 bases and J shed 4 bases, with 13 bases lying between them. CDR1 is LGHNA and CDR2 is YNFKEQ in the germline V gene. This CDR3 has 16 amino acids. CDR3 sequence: CASSQDWTPSNQPQHF. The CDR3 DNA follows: TGTGCCAGCAGCCAAGATTGGACTCCATCGAATCAGCCCCAGCATTTT.

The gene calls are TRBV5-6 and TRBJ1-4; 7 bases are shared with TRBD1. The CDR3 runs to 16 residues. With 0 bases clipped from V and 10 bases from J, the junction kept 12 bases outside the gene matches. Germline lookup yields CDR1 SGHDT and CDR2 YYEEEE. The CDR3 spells CASSLGVETGYGKLFF. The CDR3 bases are TGTGCCAGCAGCTTGGGTGTAGAGACAGGGTACGGAAAACTGTTTTTT.

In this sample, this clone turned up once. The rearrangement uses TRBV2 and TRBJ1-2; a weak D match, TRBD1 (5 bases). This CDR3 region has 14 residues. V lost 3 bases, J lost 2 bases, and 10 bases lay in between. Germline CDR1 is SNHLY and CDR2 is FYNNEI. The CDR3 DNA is TGTGCCAGCAGTGACTTTCCAGGGAACTATGGCTACACCTTC. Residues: CASSDFPGNYGYTF.

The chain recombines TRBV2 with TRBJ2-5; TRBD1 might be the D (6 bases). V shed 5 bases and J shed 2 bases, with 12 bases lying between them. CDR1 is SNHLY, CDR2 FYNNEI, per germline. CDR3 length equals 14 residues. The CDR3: CASSKGVLQETQYF. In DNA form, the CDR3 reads TGTGCCAGCAGTAAGGGGGTCTTACAAGAGACCCAGTACTTC.

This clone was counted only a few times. The chain's CDR3 is CASSQWIGGDTQYF. In nucleotides, the CDR3 is TGCGCCAGCAGCCAATGGATAGGCGGAGATACGCAGTATTTT. The genes are TRBV4-3 and TRBJ2-3; no definite D call. Germline assignment: CDR1 LGHNA and CDR2 YSLEER. Trimming stripped 2 bases from V and 5 bases from J, with 11 bases between. This CDR3 contains 14 residues.

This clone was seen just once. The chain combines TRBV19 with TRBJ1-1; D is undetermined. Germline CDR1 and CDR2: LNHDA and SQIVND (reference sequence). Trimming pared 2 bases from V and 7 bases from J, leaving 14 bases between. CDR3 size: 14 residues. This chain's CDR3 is CASSISAGGGEAFF. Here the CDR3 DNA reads TGTGCCAGTAGTATATCCGCAGGAGGAGGTGAAGCTTTCTTT.

Here the CDR3 reads CASSLAENRVETQYF. CDR3 bases: TGTGCCAGCAGCTTGGCCGAGAACAGGGTAGAGACCCAGTACTTC. The chain uses TRBV5-5 and TRBJ2-5, with D perhaps matching TRBD1 (6 bases). This CDR3 spans 15 amino acids. Trimming cost V 0 bases and J 4 bases, with 13 bases left between them. The germline V gene encodes CDR1 SGHKS and CDR2 YYEKEE (reference sequence).

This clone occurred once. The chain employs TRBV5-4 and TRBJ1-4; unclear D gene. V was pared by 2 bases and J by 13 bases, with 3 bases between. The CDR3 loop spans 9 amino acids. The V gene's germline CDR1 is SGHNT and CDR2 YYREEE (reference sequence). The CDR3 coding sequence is TGTGCCAGCAGCTTCAGACTGTTTTTT. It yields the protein CASSFRLFF.

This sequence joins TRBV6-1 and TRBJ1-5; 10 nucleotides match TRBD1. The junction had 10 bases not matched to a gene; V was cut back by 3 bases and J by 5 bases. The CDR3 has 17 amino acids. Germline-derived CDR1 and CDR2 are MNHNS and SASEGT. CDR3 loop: CASSDRLGTGVDQPQHF. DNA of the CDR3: TGTGCCAGCAGTGATAGGTTGGGGACAGGGGTTGATCAGCCCCAGCATTTT.

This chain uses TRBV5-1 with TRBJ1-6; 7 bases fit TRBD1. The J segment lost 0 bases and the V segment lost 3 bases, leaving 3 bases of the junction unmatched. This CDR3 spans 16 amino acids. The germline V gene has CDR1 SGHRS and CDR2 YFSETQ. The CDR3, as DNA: TGCGCCAGCAGCTCACAGGGGAGCTCCTATAATTCACCCCTCCACTTT. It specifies CASSSQGSSYNSPLHF.

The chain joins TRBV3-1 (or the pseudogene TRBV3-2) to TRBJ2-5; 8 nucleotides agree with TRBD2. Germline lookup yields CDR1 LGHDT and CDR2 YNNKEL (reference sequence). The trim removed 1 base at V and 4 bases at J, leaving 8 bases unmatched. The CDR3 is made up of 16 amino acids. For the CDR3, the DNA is TGTGCCAGCAGCCAAGGGGCCAGCGGGGGCCGAGAGACCCAGTACTTC. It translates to CASSQGASGGRETQYF.

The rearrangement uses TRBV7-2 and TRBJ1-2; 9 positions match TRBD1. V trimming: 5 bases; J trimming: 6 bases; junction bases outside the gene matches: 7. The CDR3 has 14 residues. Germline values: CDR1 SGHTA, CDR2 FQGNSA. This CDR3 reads CASSPGQGRNGYTF. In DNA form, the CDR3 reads TGTGCCAGCAGCCCAGGACAGGGGCGGAATGGCTACACCTTC. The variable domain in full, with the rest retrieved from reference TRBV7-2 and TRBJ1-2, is GAGVSQSPSNKVTEKGKDVELRCDPISGHTALYWYRQSLGQGLEFLIYFQGNSAPDKSGLPSDRFSAERTGGSVSTLTIQRTQQEDSAVYLCASSPGQGRNGYTFGSGTRLTVV.

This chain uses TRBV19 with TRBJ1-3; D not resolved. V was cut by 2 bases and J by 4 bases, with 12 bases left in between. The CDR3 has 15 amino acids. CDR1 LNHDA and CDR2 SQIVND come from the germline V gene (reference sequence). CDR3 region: CASSIFETRGNTIYF. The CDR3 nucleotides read TGTGCCAGTAGTATATTTGAAACCAGAGGAAACACCATATATTTT.

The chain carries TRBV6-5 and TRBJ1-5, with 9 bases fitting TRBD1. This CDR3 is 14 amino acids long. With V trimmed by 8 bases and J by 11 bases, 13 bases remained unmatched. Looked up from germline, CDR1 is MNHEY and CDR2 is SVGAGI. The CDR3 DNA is TGTGCCAGCTACGGGACAGGGACTTCCGTGACCCAGCATTTT. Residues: CASYGTGTSVTQHF.

The CDR3 is CATSRDGLTMSRGTWFF. CDR3 sequence (DNA): TGTGCCACCAGCCGGGACGGACTTACAATGAGCAGGGGCACCTGGTTCTTC. This rearrangement joins TRBV19 to TRBJ2-1, with D possibly TRBD1 on 6 matching bases. Germline V gene lookup returns CDR1 LNHDA and CDR2 SQIVND (reference sequence). The CDR3 length is 17 residues. Trimming removed 10 bases from V and 15 bases from J, with 37 bases in between.

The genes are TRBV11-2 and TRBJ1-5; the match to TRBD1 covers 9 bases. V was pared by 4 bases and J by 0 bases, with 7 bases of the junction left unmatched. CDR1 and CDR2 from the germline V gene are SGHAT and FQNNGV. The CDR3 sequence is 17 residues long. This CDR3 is CASSSATGQGSNQPQHF. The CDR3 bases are TGTGCCAGCAGCTCGGCAACGGGACAGGGTAGCAATCAGCCCCAGCATTTT. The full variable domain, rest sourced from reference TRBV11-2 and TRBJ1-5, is EAGVAQSPRYKIIEKRQSVAFWCNPISGHATLYWYQQILGQGPKLLIQFQNNGVVDDSQLPKDRFSAERLKGVDSTLKIQPAKLEDSAVYLCASSSATGQGSNQPQHFGDGTRLSIL.

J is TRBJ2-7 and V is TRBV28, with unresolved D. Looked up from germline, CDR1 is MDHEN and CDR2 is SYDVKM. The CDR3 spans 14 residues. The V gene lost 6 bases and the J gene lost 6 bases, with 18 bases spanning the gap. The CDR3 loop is CASRPATFTSEQYF. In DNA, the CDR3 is TGTGCCAGCAGACCAGCGACCTTCACCTCCGAGCAGTACTTC.

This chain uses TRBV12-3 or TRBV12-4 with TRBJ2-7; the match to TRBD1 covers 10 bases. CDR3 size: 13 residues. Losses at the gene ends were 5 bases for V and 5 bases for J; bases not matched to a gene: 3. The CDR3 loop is CASSLTGGNEQYF. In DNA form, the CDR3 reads TGTGCCAGCAGTCTGACAGGGGGCAACGAGCAGTACTTC.

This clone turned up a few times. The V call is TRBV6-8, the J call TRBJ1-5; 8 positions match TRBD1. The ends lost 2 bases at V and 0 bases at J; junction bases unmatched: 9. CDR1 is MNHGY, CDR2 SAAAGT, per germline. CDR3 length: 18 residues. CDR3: CASSYVQGAPYSNQPQHF. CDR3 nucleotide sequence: TGTGCCAGCAGTTACGTTCAGGGGGCCCCTTATAGCAATCAGCCCCAGCATTTT.

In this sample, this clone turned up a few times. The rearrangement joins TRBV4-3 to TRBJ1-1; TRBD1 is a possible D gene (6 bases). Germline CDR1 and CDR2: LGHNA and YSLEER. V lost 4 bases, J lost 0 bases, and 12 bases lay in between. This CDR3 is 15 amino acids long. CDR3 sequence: CASSPGGGVNTEAFF. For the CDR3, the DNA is TGCGCCAGCAGCCCGGGCGGGGGCGTGAACACTGAAGCTTTCTTT.